The 7 T cell receptor beta chains presented below share a single source sample, sequenced in a study of blood T cell repertoires in COVID-19. Profiling relied on immunoSEQ multiplex PCR, and the TCRdb table lists in-frame clones only, not all of them. Among some 150,000 clones listed, roughly 80% were seen once. Sequenced material: PBMCs or T cells enriched from blood (not recorded which). The source is a woman in her 50s who had recovered from COVID-19.

This clone has a single count. The chain uses TRBV12-3 or TRBV12-4 and TRBJ1-5, with no clear D. The length of the CDR3 is 13 residues. V lost 1 base and J lost 5, with 6 bases in between. CDR3 sequence: CASSLGPDQPQHF. The DNA for the CDR3 is TGTGCCAGCAGTTTAGGGCCCGATCAGCCCCAGCATTTT.

This rearrangement joins TRBV5-4 to TRBJ2-1, with 14 bases matching TRBD2. CDR1 is SGHNT, CDR2 YYREEE, per germline (reference sequence). V shed 4 bases and J 4 bases; nucleotides not matched to a gene: 4. The CDR3 is made up of 16 amino acids. CDR3 coding DNA: TGTGCCAGCAGCGGAGGGACTAGCGGGAGATACAATGAGCAGTTCTTC. It translates to CASSGGTSGRYNEQFF. The full variable domain, completed using reference TRBV5-4 and TRBJ2-1, is ETGVTQSPTHLIKTRGQQVTLRCSSQSGHNTVSWYQQALGQGPQFIFQYYREEENGRGNFPPRFSGLQFPNYSSELNVNALELDDSALYLCASSGGTSGRYNEQFFGPGTRLTVL.

The chain is built from TRBV25-1 and TRBJ2-2; TRBD1 matches 9 bases. Germline loops: CDR1 MGHDK, CDR2 SYGVNS. The CDR3 loop spans 14 amino acids. Trimming removed 6 bases from V and 7 bases from J; junction bases left unmatched: 6. The CDR3 here is CASRRTGVGGELFF. CDR3 nucleotides: TGTGCCAGCAGGCGGACAGGGGTCGGCGGGGAGCTGTTTTTT.

Only one count was recorded for this clone. The chain recombines TRBV19 with TRBJ1-1; TRBD1 aligns across 8 bases. V lost 4 bases, J lost 2 bases, and 3 bases stayed unmatched. Germline-derived CDR1 and CDR2 are LNHDA and SQIVND (reference sequence). The CDR3 has 14 amino acids. CDR3 nucleotides: TGTGCCAGTAGTAACACAGGGGGAAACACTGAAGCTTTCTTT. Its translation is CASSNTGGNTEAFF.

The chain has TRBV5-6 and TRBJ1-1; D not certain. CDR3 length equals 14 residues. CDR1 is SGHDT, CDR2 YYEEEE, per germline. The V end was cut by 0 bases, the J end by 5 bases, with 11 bases between. CDR3 coding DNA: TGTGCCAGCAGCTTGGGCTCTACTGTGACTGAAGCTTTCTTT. Translating it yields CASSLGSTVTEAFF.

Worth noting for this clone: At one end the junction does not follow the germline gene, possibly because of a read error. The gene calls are TRBV7-3 and TRBJ2-1; 9 bases agree with TRBD1. Germline loops: CDR1 SGHTA, CDR2 FQGTGA. This CDR3 is built from 15 residues. CDR3 sequence (DNA): TGTGCCAGCAGCATAACGGGACAGGGCCAAAATGAGCAGTTCTTC. Its protein product is CASSITGQGQNEQFF.

This chain joins TRBV6-5 and TRBJ1-2, with a weak D call TRBD1 (5 bases). The germline V gene has CDR1 MNHEY and CDR2 SVGAGI. Trimming shortened V by 6 bases and J by 6 bases, and 11 bases separated the two germline ends. The CDR3 covers 12 residues. CDR3 region: CASSDWGDGYTF. The DNA of the CDR3 is TGTGCCAGCAGCGACTGGGGGGATGGCTACACCTTC.